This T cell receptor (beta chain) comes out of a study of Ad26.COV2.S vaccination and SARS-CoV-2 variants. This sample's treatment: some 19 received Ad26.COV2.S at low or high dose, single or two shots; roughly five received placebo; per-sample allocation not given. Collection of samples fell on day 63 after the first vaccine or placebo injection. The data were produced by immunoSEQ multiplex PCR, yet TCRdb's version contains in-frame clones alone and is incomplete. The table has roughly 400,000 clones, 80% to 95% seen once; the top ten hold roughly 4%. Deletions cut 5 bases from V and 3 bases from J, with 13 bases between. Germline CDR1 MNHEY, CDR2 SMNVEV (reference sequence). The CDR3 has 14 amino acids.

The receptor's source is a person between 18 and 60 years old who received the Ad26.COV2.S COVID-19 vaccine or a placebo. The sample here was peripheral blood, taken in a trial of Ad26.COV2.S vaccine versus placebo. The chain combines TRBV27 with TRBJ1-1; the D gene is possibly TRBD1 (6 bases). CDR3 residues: CASSRQVADTEAFF. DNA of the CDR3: TGTGCCAGCAGTAGACAGGTTGCGGACACTGAAGCTTTCTTT.